These T cell receptor beta chains were read from a single sample in a study of cytomegalovirus exposure and HLA in healthy donors. Profiled with immunoSEQ multiplex PCR; TCRdb holds only in-frame clones, not every one. The repertoire holds approximately 88,000 clones, with around 96% as singletons. The source material was PBMCs. The receptors come from a woman between 18 and 30 years old in good health and CMV-seronegative. The CDR3 runs from the conserved cysteine through the conserved F or W. Each record gives: V gene, clone size, J gene, CDR3 length, D gene, CDR3 DNA, CDR3 protein. A D gene is named only where the DNA matches it firmly. A row's size may be missing; if present it is once, few, many or a size class.

TRBV7-2	-	TRBJ2-7	16	-	TGTGCCAGCAGCGTAGTTGCTAGCATCAGCTCCTACGAGCAGTACTTC	CASSVVASISSYEQYF
TRBV6-4	-	TRBJ2-2	13	-	TGTGCCAGCAGCCATCCGAACACCGGGGAGCTGTTTTTT	CASSHPNTGELFF
TRBV5-4	once	TRBJ1-1	14	-	TGTGCCAGCAGCACGATGGACAGGAACACTGAAGCTTTCTTT	CASSTMDRNTEAFF
TRBV21-1	-	TRBJ1-1	12	-	TGTGCCTTCCCACAGGGGAGCACTGAAGCTTTCTTT	CAFPQGSTEAFF
TRBV27	-	TRBJ2-7	13	TRBD1	TGTGCCACAAAAACAGGGGCTGGCTACGAGCAGTACTTC	CATKTGAGYEQYF
TRBV15	-	TRBJ2-7	17	TRBD1	TGTGCCACCAGCAGTGCCGGGACAGGGGCCGCGAGTTACGAGCAGTACTTC	CATSSAGTGAASYEQYF
TRBV28	once	TRBJ2-1	19	TRBD2	TGTGCCAGCAGCTCACCGGGACTAGCGGGAGAAACGGTTCGGAATGAGCAGTTCTTC	CASSSPGLAGETVRNEQFF
TRBV7-2	-	TRBJ2-3	17	-	TGTGCCAGCAGCTTAGTAGGTGCGGCTACCGAATCAGATACGCAGTATTTT	CASSLVGAATESDTQYF
TRBV30	-	TRBJ1-1	11	-	TGTGCCTGGAGTCAGGGGACTGAAGCTTTCTTT	CAWSQGTEAFF
TRBV15	-	TRBJ2-7	15	TRBD2	TGTGCCACCAGCAGCGACGGGACTAGCGCCTACGAGCAGTACTTC	CATSSDGTSAYEQYF
TRBV27	-	TRBJ1-5	15	TRBD1	TGTGCCAGCAGTTTGGGACAGGGAGGCAATCAGCCCCAGCATTTT	CASSLGQGGNQPQHF
TRBV15	-	TRBJ2-7	13	-	TGTGCCACCAGAGACGACAGAGACTACGAGCAGTACTTC	CATRDDRDYEQYF
TRBV29-1	-	TRBJ2-3	16	-	TGCAGCGTGCAATCAGGGTCGCAAATAGCAATAGATACGCAGTATTTT	CSVQSGSQIAIDTQYF
TRBV25-1	once	TRBJ2-5	13	TRBD2	TGTGCCAGCAGCCGGGGACTACAAGAGACCCAGTACTTC	CASSRGLQETQYF
TRBV5-6	-	TRBJ2-7	16	-	TGTGCCAGCAGCCCGGGCCCAGGGATTGGATCGTACGAGCAGTACTTC	CASSPGPGIGSYEQYF
TRBV9	-	TRBJ2-1	15	-	TGTGCCAGCGGGCCGAGGGAGAGGTCCTACAATGAGCAGTTCTTC	CASGPRERSYNEQFF
TRBV11-2	-	TRBJ2-3	15	TRBD2	TGTGCCAGCAGCCTATCGGGACTAGCGTACGATACGCAGTATTTT	CASSLSGLAYDTQYF
TRBV9	-	TRBJ2-1	17	-	TGTGCCAGCAGCGTAGGTGGCGGGAACTCTGAATACAATGAGCAGTTCTTC	CASSVGGGNSEYNEQFF
TRBV15	-	TRBJ2-1	13	-	TGTGCCACCAGCTACTACGGCGAGCAAGAGCAGTTCTTC	CATSYYGEQEQFF
TRBV5-1	-	TRBJ2-7	13	-	TGCGCCAGCAGCTTGGCGGGACTCAGCGAGCAGTACTTC	CASSLAGLSEQYF
TRBV10-3	-	TRBJ2-5	15	-	TGTGCCATCAGTGAGGGGGCTCGCTACCAAGAGACCCAGTACTTC	CAISEGARYQETQYF
TRBV6-6	-	TRBJ2-1	14	-	TGTGCCAGCAGTTACTTTTCCAACCCCCGGGAGCAGTTCTTC	CASSYFSNPREQFF
TRBV7-9	-	TRBJ1-5	19	-	TGTGCCAGCAGCTTAGCGGTCGGGCAGGGGAGTATCAGCAATCAGCCCCAGCATTTT	CASSLAVGQGSISNQPQHF
TRBV6-1	-	TRBJ1-2	14	-	TGTGCCAGCAGTAGTGGACAGCTTTCCTATGGCTACACCTTC	CASSSGQLSYGYTF
TRBV4-2	-	TRBJ2-1	16	TRBD2	TGTGCCAGCAGCCAAGAAGGACTAGCGGGGGACAATGAGCAGTTCTTC	CASSQEGLAGDNEQFF
TRBV5-6	-	TRBJ2-5	14	TRBD2	TGTGCCAGCACCATTGGACTACCACGGGAGGCCCAGTACTTC	CASTIGLPREAQYF
TRBV19	-	TRBJ1-2	12	-	TGTGCCAGTAGTCCGCAGGGGTATGGCTACACCTTC	CASSPQGYGYTF
TRBV2	once	TRBJ1-2	14	-	TGTGCCAGCAGTGATGGGCAGGGTTTCTATGGCTACACCTTC	CASSDGQGFYGYTF
TRBV29-1	-	TRBJ1-1	17	-	TGCAGCGTTGCGGGGGGGGCCGGATTTAACATGAACACTGAAGCTTTCTTT	CSVAGGAGFNMNTEAFF
TRBV4-1	-	TRBJ1-4	15	-	TGCGCCAGCAGCCCCCACATTGCAACTAATGAAAAACTGTTTTTT	CASSPHIATNEKLFF
TRBV5-1	-	TRBJ2-2	15	TRBD2	TGCGCCAGCAGCTCGACCGGACTAGGGGCCGGGGAGCTGTTTTTT	CASSSTGLGAGELFF
TRBV27	-	TRBJ1-4	15	-	TGTGCCAGCAGCACTCTCAATGGAGTAAGCGAAAAACTGTTTTTT	CASSTLNGVSEKLFF
TRBV4-1	-	TRBJ2-2	15	-	TGCGCCAGCAGCCACGGCAGGGCGAACACCGGGGAGCTGTTTTTT	CASSHGRANTGELFF
TRBV20-1	once	TRBJ2-3	11	-	TGCAGTGCTAGAATCCGGAGAGCGCAGTATTTT	CSARIRRAQYF
TRBV19	-	TRBJ2-5	14	-	TGTGCCAGTAGTATTTTCGGGGGACAAGAGACCCAGTACTTC	CASSIFGGQETQYF
TRBV27	-	TRBJ1-1	14	TRBD1	TGTGCCAGCAGACATGAGGACAGGCTCGCTGAAGCTTTCTTT	CASRHEDRLAEAFF
TRBV29-1	once	TRBJ2-7	17	TRBD2	TGCAGCGCTGGGACTAGCGGGAGGGCCAGTGGGGGGTACGAGCAGTACTTC	CSAGTSGRASGGYEQYF
TRBV27	-	TRBJ1-5	16	-	TGTGCCAGCAGTTCCCTCCCTCGAGAGACGGGTCAGCCCCAGCATTTT	CASSSLPRETGQPQHF
TRBV2	-	TRBJ1-1	13	-	TGTGCCAGCAGTGTGACAGGTTGGACTGAAGCTTTCTTT	CASSVTGWTEAFF
TRBV27	-	TRBJ2-3	19	TRBD2	TGTGCCAGCGCCTCGACCGGGACTAGCGGGCTGTACGGCACAGATACGCAGTATTTT	CASASTGTSGLYGTDTQYF
TRBV15	-	TRBJ1-4	14	TRBD1	TGTGCCACCAGCAGAAACCCAGGGGGTGAAAAACTGTTTTTT	CATSRNPGGEKLFF
TRBV5-6	-	TRBJ1-1	18	-	TGTGCCAGCAGCTTGGGGCTACAGGTTCAAGGGTCGAACACTGAAGCTTTCTTT	CASSLGLQVQGSNTEAFF
TRBV9	-	TRBJ2-3	12	-	TGTGCCAGCAGCGTTAACACAGATACGCAGTATTTT	CASSVNTDTQYF
TRBV18	-	TRBJ1-2	15	TRBD1	TGTGCCAGCTCACCGACGACAGGGGAGAGTTGGAACTACACCTTC	CASSPTTGESWNYTF
TRBV7-2	-	TRBJ2-5	17	TRBD2	TGTGCCAGCAGCTTTTGGGGTCGTCTAGCGGGAGTGGAGACCCAGTACTTC	CASSFWGRLAGVETQYF
TRBV7-9	-	TRBJ2-2	16	-	TGTGCCAGCAGTACCCCGGGAGTACAGAACACCGGGGAGCTGTTTTTT	CASSTPGVQNTGELFF
TRBV9	-	TRBJ1-2	14	-	TGTGCCAGCAATCCCTCCCCAGGGAACTATGGCTACACCTTC	CASNPSPGNYGYTF
TRBV27	-	TRBJ1-1	13	-	TGTGCCAGCAGCTGGACAGAGAACACTGAAGCTTTCTTT	CASSWTENTEAFF
TRBV2	-	TRBJ1-2	18	TRBD1	TGTGCCAGCAGGTCCGTCCCGGGACAGGGAGAAAATGGCTATGGCTACACCTTC	CASRSVPGQGENGYGYTF
TRBV28	once	TRBJ2-2	15	-	TGTGCCAGCAGTTGGGGGACAACGAACACCGGGGAGCTGTTTTTT	CASSWGTTNTGELFF
TRBV6-6	-	TRBJ2-1	16	-	TGTGCCAGCAGTTCCCCCCGAAGATTAGCCCGGGTTGAGCAGTTCTTC	CASSSPRRLARVEQFF
TRBV5-5	-	TRBJ2-7	12	-	TGTGCCAGCAGCCCTGACAGGCACGAGCAGTACTTC	CASSPDRHEQYF
TRBV11-2	-	TRBJ2-4	15	TRBD1	TGTGCCAGCAGCGGGCGAACTGACAGGGAATACATTCAGTACTTC	CASSGRTDREYIQYF
TRBV28	-	TRBJ2-2	16	TRBD1	TGTGCCAGCAGTTACGGACAGGGGTTGAACACCGGGGAGCTGTTTTTT	CASSYGQGLNTGELFF
TRBV5-1	-	TRBJ1-1	13	-	TGCGCCAGCAGCGGAGGTGTGAACACTGAAGCTTTCTTT	CASSGGVNTEAFF
TRBV5-1	-	TRBJ2-1	15	-	TGCGCCAGCAGCTACTGTTGCGGCTCGGAAAATGAGCAGTTCTTC	CASSYCCGSENEQFF
TRBV9	-	TRBJ2-3	15	TRBD1	TGTGCCAGCAGCAGGGACAGGGGGCAAATAGATACGCAGTATTTT	CASSRDRGQIDTQYF
TRBV4-1	-	TRBJ2-1	15	TRBD2	TGCGCCAGCAACGGTCTTGGGCGGGAGCACAATGAGCAGTTCTTC	CASNGLGREHNEQFF
TRBV11-2	-	TRBJ2-7	16	-	TGTGCCAGCAGCTTAGGAGGCGGGACAGCGGTGGAGGAGCAGTACTTC	CASSLGGGTAVEEQYF